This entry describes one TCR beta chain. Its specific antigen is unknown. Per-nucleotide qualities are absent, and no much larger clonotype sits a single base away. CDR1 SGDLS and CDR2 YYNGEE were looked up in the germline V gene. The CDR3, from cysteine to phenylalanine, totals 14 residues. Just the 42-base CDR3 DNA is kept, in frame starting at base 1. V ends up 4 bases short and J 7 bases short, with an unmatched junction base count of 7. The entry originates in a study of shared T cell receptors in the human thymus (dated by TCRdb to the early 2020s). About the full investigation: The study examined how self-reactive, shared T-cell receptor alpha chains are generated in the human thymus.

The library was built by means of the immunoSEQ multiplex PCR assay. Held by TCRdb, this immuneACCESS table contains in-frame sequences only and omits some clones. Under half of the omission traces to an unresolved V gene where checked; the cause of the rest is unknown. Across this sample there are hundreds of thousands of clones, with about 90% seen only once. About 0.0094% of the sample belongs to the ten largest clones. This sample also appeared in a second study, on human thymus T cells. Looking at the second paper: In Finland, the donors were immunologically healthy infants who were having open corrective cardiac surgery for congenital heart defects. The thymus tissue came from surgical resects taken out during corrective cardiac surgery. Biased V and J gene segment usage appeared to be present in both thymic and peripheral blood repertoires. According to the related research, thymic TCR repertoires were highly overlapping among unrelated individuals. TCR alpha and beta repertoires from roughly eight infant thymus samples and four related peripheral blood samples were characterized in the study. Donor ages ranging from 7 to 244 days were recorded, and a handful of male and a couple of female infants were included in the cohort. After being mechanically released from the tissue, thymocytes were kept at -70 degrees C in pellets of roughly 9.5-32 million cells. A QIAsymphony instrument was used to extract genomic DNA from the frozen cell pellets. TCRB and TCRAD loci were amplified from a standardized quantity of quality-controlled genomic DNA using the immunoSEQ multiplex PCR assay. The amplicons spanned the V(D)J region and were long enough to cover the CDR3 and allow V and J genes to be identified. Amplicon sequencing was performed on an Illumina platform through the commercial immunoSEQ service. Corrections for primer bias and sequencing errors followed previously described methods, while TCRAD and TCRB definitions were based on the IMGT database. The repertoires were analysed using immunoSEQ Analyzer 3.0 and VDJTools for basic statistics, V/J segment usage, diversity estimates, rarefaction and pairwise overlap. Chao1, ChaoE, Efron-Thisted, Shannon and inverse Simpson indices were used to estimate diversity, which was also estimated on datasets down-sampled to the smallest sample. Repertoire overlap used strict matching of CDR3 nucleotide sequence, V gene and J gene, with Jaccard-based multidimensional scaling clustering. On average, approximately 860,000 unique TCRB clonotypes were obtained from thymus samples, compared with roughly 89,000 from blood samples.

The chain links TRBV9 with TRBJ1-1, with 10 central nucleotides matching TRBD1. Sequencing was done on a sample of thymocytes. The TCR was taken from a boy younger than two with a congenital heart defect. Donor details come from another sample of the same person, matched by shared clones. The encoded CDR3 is CASSPGTGDVEAFF. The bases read TGTGCCAGCAGCCCCGGGACAGGGGATGTTGAAGCTTTCTTT.